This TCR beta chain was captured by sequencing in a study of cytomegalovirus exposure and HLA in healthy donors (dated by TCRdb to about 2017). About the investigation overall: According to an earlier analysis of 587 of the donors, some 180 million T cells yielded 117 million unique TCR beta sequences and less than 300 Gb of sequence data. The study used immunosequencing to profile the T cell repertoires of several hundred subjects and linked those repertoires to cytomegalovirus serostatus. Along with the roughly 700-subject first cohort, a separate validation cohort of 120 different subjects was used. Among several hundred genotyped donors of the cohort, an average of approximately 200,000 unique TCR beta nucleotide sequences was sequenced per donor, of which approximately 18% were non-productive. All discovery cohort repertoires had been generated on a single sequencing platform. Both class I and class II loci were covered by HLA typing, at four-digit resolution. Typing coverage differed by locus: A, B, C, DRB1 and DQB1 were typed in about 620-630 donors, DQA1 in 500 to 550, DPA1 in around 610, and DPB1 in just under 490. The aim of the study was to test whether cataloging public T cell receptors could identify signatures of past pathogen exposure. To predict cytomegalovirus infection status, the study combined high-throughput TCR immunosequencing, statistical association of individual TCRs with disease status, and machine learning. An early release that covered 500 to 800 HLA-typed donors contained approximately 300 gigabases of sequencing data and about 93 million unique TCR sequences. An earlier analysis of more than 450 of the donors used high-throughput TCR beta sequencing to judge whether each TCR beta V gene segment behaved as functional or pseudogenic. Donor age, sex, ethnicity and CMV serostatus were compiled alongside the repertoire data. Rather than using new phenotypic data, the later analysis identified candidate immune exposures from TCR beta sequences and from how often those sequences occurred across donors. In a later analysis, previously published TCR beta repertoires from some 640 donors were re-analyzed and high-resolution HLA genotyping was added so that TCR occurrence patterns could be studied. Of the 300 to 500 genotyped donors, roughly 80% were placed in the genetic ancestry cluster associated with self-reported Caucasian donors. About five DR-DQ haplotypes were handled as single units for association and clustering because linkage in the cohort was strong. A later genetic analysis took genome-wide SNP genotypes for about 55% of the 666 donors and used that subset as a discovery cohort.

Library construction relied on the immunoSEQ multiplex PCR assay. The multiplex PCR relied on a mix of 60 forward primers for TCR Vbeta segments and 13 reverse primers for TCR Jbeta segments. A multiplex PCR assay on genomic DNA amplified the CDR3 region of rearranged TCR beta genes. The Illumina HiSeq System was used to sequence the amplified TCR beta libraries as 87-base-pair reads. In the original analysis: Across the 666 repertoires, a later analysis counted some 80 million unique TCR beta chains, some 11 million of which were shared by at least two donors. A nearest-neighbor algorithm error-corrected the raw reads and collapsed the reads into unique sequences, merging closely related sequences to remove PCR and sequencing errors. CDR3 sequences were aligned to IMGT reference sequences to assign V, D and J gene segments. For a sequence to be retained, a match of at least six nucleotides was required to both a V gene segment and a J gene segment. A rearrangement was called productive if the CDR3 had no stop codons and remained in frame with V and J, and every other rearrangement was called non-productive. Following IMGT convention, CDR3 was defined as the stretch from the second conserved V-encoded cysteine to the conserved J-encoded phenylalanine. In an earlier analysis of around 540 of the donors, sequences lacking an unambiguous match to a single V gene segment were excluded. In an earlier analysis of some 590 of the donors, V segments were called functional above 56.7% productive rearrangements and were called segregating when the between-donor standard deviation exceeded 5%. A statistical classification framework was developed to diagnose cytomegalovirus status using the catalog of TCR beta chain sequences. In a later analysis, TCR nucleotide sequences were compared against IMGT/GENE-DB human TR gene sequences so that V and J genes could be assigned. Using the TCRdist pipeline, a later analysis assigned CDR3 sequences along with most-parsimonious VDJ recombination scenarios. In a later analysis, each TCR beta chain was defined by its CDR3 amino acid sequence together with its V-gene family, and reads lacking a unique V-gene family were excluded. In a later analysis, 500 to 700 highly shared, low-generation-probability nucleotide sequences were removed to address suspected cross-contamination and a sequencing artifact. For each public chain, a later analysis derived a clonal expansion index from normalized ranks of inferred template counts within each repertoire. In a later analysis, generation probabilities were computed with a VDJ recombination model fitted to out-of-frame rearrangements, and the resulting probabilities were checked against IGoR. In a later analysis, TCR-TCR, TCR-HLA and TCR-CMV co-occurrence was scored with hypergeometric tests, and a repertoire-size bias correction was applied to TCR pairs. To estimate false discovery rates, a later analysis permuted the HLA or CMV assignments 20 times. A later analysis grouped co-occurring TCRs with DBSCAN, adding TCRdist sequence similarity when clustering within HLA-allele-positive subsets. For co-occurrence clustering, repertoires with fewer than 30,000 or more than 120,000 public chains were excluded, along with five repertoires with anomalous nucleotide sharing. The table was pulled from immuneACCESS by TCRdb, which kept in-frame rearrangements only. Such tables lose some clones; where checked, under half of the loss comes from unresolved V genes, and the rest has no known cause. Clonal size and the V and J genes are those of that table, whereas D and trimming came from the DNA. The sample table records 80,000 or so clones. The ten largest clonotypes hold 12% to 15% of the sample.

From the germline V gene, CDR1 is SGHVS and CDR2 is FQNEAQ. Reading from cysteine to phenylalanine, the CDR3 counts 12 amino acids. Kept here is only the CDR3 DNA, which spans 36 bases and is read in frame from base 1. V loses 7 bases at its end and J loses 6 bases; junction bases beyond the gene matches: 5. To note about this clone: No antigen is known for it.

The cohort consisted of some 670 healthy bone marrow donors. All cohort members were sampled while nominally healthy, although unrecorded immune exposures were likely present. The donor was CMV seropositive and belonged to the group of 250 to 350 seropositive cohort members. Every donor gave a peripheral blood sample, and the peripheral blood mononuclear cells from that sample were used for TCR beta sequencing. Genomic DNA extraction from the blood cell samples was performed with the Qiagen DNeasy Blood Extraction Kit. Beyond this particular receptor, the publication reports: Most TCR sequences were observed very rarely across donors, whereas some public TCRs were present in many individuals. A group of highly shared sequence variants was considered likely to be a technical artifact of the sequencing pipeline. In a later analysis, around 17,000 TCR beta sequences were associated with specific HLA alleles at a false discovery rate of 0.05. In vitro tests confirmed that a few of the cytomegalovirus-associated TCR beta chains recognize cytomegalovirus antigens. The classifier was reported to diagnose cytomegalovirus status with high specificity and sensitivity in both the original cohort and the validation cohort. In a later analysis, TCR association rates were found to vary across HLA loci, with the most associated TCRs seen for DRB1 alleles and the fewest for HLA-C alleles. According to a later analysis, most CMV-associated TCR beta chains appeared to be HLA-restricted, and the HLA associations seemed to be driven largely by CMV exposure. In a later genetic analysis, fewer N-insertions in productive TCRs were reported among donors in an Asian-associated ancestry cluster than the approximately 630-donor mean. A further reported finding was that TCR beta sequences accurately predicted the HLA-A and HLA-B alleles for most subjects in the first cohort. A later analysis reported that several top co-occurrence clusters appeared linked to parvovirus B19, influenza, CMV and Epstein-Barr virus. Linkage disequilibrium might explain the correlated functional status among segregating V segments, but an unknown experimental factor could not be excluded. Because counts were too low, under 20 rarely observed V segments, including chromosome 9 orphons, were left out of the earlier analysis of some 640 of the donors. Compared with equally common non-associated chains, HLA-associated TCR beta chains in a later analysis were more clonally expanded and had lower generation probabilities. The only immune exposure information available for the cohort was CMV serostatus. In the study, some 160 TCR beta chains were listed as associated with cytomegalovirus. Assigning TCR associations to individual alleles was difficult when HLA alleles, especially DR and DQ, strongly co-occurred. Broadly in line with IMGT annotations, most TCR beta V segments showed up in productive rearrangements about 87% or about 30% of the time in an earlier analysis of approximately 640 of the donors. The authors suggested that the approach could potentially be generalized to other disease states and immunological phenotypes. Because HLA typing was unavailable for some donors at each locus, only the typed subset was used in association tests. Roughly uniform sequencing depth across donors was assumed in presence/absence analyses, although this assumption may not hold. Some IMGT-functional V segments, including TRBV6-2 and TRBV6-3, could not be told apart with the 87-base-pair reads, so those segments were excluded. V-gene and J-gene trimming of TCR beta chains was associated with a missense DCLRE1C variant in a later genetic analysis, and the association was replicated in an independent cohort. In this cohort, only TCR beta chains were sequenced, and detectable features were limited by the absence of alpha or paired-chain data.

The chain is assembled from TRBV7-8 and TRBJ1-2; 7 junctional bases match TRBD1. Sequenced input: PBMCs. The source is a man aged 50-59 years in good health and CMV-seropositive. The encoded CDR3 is CASTPTGDGYTF. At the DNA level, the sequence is TGTGCCAGCACCCCTACAGGGGATGGCTACACCTTC.